This T cell receptor beta chain is from a study of T-cell reconstitution after alpha-beta-depleted transplantation in children listed by TCRdb under 2016. About the full investigation: Using TCR repertoire profiling, the study quantitatively followed how T-cell immune reconstitution unfolded in children after TCRalphabeta/CD19-depleted allogeneic hematopoietic cell transplantation.

Unmatched junction bases come to 4, with V trimmed by 7 bases and J by 1 base. The CDR3 covers 14 residues, taking in both the cysteine and the phenylalanine. Only the CDR3 DNA is retained, 42 bases long and in frame from the first base. Looking up the germline V gene yields CDR1 ENHRY and CDR2 SYGVKD. Receptor libraries were prepared by PCR. Instrument used: Illumina HiSeq 2500. TCR library preparation used molecular barcoding, with unique molecular identifiers applied to normalize quantification of the TCRbeta repertoire. TCRdb trimmed the raw reads at Q25, called clones with MiXCR and kept productive beta chains. Rows are combined by CDR3 protein, so each entry shows the most common genes and DNA. In this sample the table shows about 300,000 distinct CDR3 sequences, about 9.5% of which occur a single time. The ten largest make up about 8% of the sample. This clonotype came up many times. Its antigen specificity is not known. No clone much larger than this one lies a single base away; base qualities are absent.

Explained via the paper, the treatment or condition label denotes: allogeneic hematopoietic cell transplantation with graft depleted of TCRalphabeta T cells and CD19 B cells. The transplant recipients were children given TCRalphabeta/CD19-depleted allogeneic hematopoietic cell grafts. On the study overall, not on this receptor specifically: About two months after transplant, the apparently early recovery of alphabetaT-cell counts reportedly depended on just several hundred clones that had expanded rapidly and came from non-depleted graft cells. In some patients, high TCRbeta diversity at day 60 was attributed to recipient T cells and intrathymic progenitors that had survived conditioning. The frequencies of hyperexpanded clones fell over the following months, and after one year, T-cell counts and TCRbeta diversity were mostly attributed to newly produced T cells.

The sequence is built from TRBV10-3 and TRBJ2-7; 10 nucleotides in the junction match TRBD1. The receptor's source is a boy younger than two with acute myeloid leukemia, due to receive a stem cell transplant. Sequenced here: PBMCs, sampled before TCRalphabeta/CD19-depleted stem cell transplant. At the DNA level, the sequence is TGTGCCATCATTCCGGGACAGGGGTCCTACGAGCAGTACTTC. This sequence encodes CAIIPGQGSYEQYF.